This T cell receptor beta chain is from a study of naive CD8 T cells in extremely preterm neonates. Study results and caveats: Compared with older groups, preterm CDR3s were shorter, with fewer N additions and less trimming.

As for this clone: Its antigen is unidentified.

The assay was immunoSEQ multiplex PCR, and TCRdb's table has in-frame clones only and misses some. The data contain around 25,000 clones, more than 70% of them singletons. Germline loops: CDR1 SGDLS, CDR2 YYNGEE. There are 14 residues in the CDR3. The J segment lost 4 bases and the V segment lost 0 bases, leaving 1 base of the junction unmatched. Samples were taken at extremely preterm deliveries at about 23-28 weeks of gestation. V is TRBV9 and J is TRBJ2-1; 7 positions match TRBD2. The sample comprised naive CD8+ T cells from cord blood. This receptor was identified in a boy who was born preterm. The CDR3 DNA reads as TGTGCCAGCAGCGTAGGCGGGAGATACAATGAGCAGTTCTTC. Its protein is CASSVGGRYNEQFF.